These 9 T cell receptor beta chains originate from one sample sequenced in a study of regulatory T cells in long-lasting Graves disease (dated by TCRdb to the early 2020s). Library construction relied on multiplex PCR. This sample was sequenced with an Illumina HiSeq 4000. To build TCR beta libraries, CDR3 regions were amplified by Arm-PCR using iRepertoire HTBI primers. In TCRdb, the public reads were trimmed at Q25 with fastp and aligned with MiXCR, with productive beta chains retained. Every CDR3 protein is listed once, alongside the most common genes and DNA of its rows. This sample lists around 360,000 distinct CDR3 sequences; 15% to 20% were detected once. The ten largest make up 20% to 25% of the sample. The meaning of the sample's time point label: newly diagnosed GD, antithyroid drugs for less than 3 months. For both TCR sequencing and RNA sequencing, RNA was extracted from PBMCs in TRIzol.

This same sample was also taken into another study, of T cells in Graves' hyperthyroidism and ophthalmopathy.

Material: peripheral blood mononuclear cells (PBMCs), obtained at new diagnosis, from a patient treated with antithyroid drugs. These receptors were collected from a woman aged 18-29 years with Graves disease. Donor details come from another sample of the same person, matched by shared clones.

This clonotype has a count of ten or more. V and J are TRBV18 and TRBJ2-3, with D possibly being TRBD1 (5 bases). The CDR3 runs 15 residues. Germline-derived CDR1 and CDR2 are KGHSH and LQKENI. The V end was cut by 1 base, the J end by 2 bases, with 10 bases between. This chain's CDR3 is CASSPLDSYTDTQYF. The CDR3 nucleotides are TGTGCCAGCTCACCACTCGACAGCTACACAGATACGCAGTATTTT.

This clonotype was seen more than once but under ten times. J is TRBJ2-5 and V is TRBV3-1; possible D gene TRBD2, 6 bases. This CDR3 spans 12 amino acids. In germline, CDR1 is LGHDT, CDR2 YNNKEL (reference sequence). V was cut by 2 bases and J by 7 bases, with 8 bases left in between. This CDR3 reads CASSQLGGTQYF. CDR3 sequence (DNA): TGTGCCAGCAGCCAACTGGGAGGGACCCAGTACTTC.

This clonotype was picked up many times. This CDR3 is CASSDWRVGNEQYF. CDR3 sequence (DNA): TGCGCCAGCAGCGATTGGAGGGTGGGCAACGAGCAGTACTTC. V and J are TRBV5-1 and TRBJ2-7; a weak D match, TRBD2 (6 bases). The CDR3 length is 14 residues. Germline CDR1 is SGHRS and CDR2 is YFSETQ. Trimming shortened V by 4 bases and J by 5 bases, and 16 bases separated the two germline ends. Based on the CDR3 plus reference TRBV5-1 and TRBJ2-7, the full variable domain is KAGVTQTPRYLIKTRGQQVTLSCSPISGHRSVSWYQQTPGQGLQFLFEYFSETQRNKGNFPGRFSGRQFSNSRSEMNVSTLELGDSALYLCASSDWRVGNEQYFGPGTRLTVT.

This clonotype was seen at least ten times. The gene calls are TRBV28 and TRBJ1-5, with a possible D match to TRBD1 (6 bases). Trimming stripped 1 base from V and 4 bases from J, with 11 bases between. Per germline, CDR1 MDHEN and CDR2 SYDVKM. The CDR3 totals 15 residues. The CDR3 loop is CASSLSGTQNQPQHF. The DNA of the CDR3 is TGTGCCAGCAGTTTATCCGGGACACAGAATCAGCCCCAGCATTTT.

Of note for this clonotype: Just one base apart from a much larger clone, this may be a read error. The rearrangement uses TRBV18 and TRBJ1-3, with a possible D match to TRBD1 (5 bases). This CDR3 is 14 amino acids long. CDR1 is KGHSH, CDR2 LQKENI, per germline. The CDR3 DNA sequence: TGTGCCAGCTCGCAAGGGGTAGTCACGGACACCATAAATTTT. This codes for CASSQGVVTDTINF.

J is TRBJ1-2 and V is TRBV9; D gene ambiguous. Germline V CDR1 and CDR2: SGDLS, YYNGEE. V dropped 4 bases and J dropped 0 bases, with 13 bases sitting between them. The CDR3 length is 15 residues. In DNA, the CDR3 is TGTGCCAGCAGCTCCCCGACGGGCCCTAACTATGGCTACACCTTC. It yields the protein CASSSPTGPNYGYTF.

This clonotype was observed many times. The rearrangement uses TRBV5-1 and TRBJ2-7; 7 nucleotides match TRBD1. From germline, CDR1 is SGHRS and CDR2 YFSETQ. The CDR3 loop spans 14 amino acids. Trimming took 4 bases from V and 0 from J; bases not matched to a gene: 4. CDR3 DNA: TGCGCCAGCAGCGGGACAGTTCTCTCCTACGAGCAGTACTTC. Residues: CASSGTVLSYEQYF.

The V gene is TRBV6-1, the J gene TRBJ1-1; D unclear. The length of the CDR3 is 14 residues. Per germline, CDR1 MNHNS and CDR2 SASEGT. Trimming removed 8 bases at V and 1 base at J, with 14 bases between. DNA for the CDR3: TGTGCCAGCTCGAGGCAAATACAGAACACTGAAGCTTTCTTT. The encoded protein is CASSRQIQNTEAFF.

This clonotype was recorded many times. The chain links TRBV12-3 or TRBV12-4 to TRBJ2-3; D might be TRBD1 or TRBD2, each matching 5 bases. Trimming cost V 7 bases and J 3 bases, with 17 bases left between them. This CDR3 spans 15 amino acids. The DNA of the CDR3 is TGTGCCAGCAACACCCTGCTGGGGGATACAGATACGCAGTATTTT. Its translation is CASNTLLGDTDTQYF.